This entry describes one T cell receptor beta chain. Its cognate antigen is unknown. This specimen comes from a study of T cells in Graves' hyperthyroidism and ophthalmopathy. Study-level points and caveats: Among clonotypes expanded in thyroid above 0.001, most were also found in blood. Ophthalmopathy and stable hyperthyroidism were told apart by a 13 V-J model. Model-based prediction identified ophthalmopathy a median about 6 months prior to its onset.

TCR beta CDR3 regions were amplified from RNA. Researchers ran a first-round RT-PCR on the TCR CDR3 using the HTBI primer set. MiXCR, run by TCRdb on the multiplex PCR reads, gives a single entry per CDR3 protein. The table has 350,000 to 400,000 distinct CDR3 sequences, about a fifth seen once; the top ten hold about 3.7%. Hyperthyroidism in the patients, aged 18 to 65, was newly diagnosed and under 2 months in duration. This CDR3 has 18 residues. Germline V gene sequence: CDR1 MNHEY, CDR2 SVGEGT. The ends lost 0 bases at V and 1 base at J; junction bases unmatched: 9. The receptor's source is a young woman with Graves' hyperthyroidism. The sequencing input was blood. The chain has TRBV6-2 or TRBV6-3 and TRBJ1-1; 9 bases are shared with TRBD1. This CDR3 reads CASSYSMGQGLANTEAFF. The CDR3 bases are TGTGCCAGCAGTTACTCGATGGGACAGGGTCTTGCGAACACTGAAGCTTTCTTT.